One and the same sample provided the 8 T cell receptor beta chains below, sequenced in a study of cytotoxic CD8 clonotypes in ibrutinib-treated CLL. Libraries were prepared by immunoSEQ multiplex PCR; TCRdb keeps only in-frame clonotypes and omits some of them. The sample records around 30,000 clones, approximately 57% being singletons. The sequencing used PBMCs, collected before ibrutinib treatment. The receptors stem from a human donor with chronic lymphocytic leukemia.

The chain employs TRBV4-1 and TRBJ1-2, with TRBD1 as a possible D gene (6 bases). Per the germline V gene, CDR1 is MGHRA and CDR2 is YSYEKL. Trimming took off 1 base at V and 4 bases at J, with 19 bases between the two ends. This CDR3 has 17 residues. CDR3 DNA: TGCGCCAGCAGCCAAGTGAGGTGGGGGGGCTTCGGCTATGGCTACACCTTC. Translation gives CASSQVRWGGFGYGYTF.

The chain employs TRBV2 and TRBJ2-2; D possibly corresponds to TRBD2 (6 bases). Germline V gene sequence: CDR1 SNHLY, CDR2 FYNNEI. The V gene lost 6 bases and the J gene lost 5 bases, with 13 bases spanning the gap. This CDR3 has 14 residues. The CDR3 nucleotides read TGTGCCAGCAGGGATACAGCGGGTACCGGGGAGCTGTTTTTT. Translation: CASRDTAGTGELFF. The full variable domain, in which reference TRBV2 and TRBJ2-2 provide the parts outside the CDR3, is EPEVTQTPSHQVTQMGQEVILRCVPISNHLYFYWYRQILGQKVEFLVSFYNNEISEKSEIFDDQFSVERPDGSNFTLKIRSTKLEDSAMYFCASRDTAGTGELFFGEGSRLTVL.

By share, this clone ranks as medium-sized. The J gene is TRBJ2-7, the V gene TRBV10-3; D is perhaps TRBD2 (6 bases). Trimming pared 6 bases from V and 5 bases from J, leaving 11 bases between. Germline assignment: CDR1 ENHRY and CDR2 SYGVKD. The CDR3 consists of 12 residues. CDR3 loop: CAIRGLGHEQYF. The DNA for the CDR3 is TGTGCCATCAGGGGACTTGGCCACGAGCAGTACTTC.

In regard to this clone: No conserved phenylalanine or tryptophan is present at the end of the CDR3, so a read error is the likely explanation. It is unclear where the CDR3 begins or ends on the DNA, so no DNA is shown, and the CDR3 is as TCRdb lists it. The chain employs TRBV6-1 and TRBJ1-2; the table's D call TRBD1 went unverified against the DNA. The CDR3 has 12 amino acids, counting both end residues. Germline V gives CDR1 MNHNS, CDR2 SASEGT. The CDR3 is CASSPNLPGTEV.

The V and J genes are TRBV5-1 and TRBJ2-3, with 11 bases fitting TRBD2. V trimming: 0 bases; J trimming: 2 bases; junction bases outside the gene matches: 2. Germline V gives CDR1 SGHRS, CDR2 YFSETQ. This CDR3 is built from 16 residues. The CDR3, as DNA: TGCGCCAGCAGCTTGGGACTAGCGGGGTACACAGATACGCAGTATTTT. This sequence encodes CASSLGLAGYTDTQYF.

This clone was detected only a few times. The chain is built from TRBV19 and TRBJ2-4; 7 bases map to TRBD2. The CDR3 loop spans 15 amino acids. The V segment lost 1 base and the J segment 8 bases; nucleotides outside the gene matches: 8. Per the germline V gene, CDR1 is LNHDA and CDR2 is SQIVND (reference sequence). The CDR3 sequence: CASSIAGGSFDIQYF. For the CDR3, the DNA is TGTGCCAGTAGTATAGCGGGCGGGAGTTTCGACATTCAGTACTTC.

This clone was found a few times. The rearrangement uses TRBV10-3 and TRBJ1-6, with D uncertain. Germline CDR1 and CDR2: ENHRY and SYGVKD. The ends were cut back, 3 bases at V and 5 bases at J, with 14 bases in the middle. The CDR3 extends over 16 amino acids. Here the CDR3 DNA reads TGTGCCATCAGTGACCGGCCGCCAAGAGATAATTCACCCCTCCACTTT. Its translation: CAISDRPPRDNSPLHF.

A single count supports this clone. The chain employs TRBV18 and TRBJ2-7; D ambiguous. The germline gives CDR1 KGHSH, CDR2 LQKENI. The CDR3 has 13 amino acids. The V and J ends lost 3 bases and 2 bases respectively, with 8 bases between them. Here the CDR3 DNA reads TGTGCCAGCTCACCTCCCCAGGCCTACGAGCAGTACTTC. Amino acid sequence: CASSPPQAYEQYF.